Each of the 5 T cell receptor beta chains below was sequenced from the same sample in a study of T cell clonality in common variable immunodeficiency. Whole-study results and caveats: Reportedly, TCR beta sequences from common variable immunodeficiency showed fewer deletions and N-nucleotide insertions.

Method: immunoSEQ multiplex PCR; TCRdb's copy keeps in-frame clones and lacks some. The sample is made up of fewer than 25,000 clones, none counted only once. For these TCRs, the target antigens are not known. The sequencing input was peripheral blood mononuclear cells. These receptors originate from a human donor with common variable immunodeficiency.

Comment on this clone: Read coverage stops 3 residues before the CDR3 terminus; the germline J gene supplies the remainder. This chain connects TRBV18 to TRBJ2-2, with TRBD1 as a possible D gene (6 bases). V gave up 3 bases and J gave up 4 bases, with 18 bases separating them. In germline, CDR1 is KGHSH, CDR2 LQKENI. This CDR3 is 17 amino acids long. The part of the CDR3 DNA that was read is TGTGCCAGCTCACCCCTACAGGGAATCAAGGGCACCGGGGAG. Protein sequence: CASSPLQGIKGTGE. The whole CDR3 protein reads CASSPLQGIKGTGELFF.

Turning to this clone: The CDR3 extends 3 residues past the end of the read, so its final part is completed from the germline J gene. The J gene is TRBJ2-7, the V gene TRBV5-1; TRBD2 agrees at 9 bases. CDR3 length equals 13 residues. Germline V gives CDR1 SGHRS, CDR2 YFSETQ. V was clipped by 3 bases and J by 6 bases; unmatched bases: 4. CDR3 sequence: CASSSGLASEQYF. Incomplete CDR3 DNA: TGCGCCAGCAGCTCGGGACTAGCTAGCGAG.

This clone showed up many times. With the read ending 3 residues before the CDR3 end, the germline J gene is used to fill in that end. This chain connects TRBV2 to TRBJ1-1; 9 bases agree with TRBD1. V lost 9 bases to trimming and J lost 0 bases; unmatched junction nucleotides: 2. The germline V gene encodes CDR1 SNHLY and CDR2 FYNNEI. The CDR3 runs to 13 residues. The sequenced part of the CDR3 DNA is TGTGCCAGTGACAGGGGGATGAACACTGAA. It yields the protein CASDRGMNTE. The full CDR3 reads CASDRGMNTEAFF.

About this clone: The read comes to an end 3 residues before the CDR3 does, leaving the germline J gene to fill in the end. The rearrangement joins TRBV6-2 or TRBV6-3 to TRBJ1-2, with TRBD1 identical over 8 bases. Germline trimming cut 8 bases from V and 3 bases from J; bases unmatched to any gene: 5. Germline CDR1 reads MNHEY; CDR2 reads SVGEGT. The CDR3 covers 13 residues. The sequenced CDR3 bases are TGTGCCAGCGGACAGGGAAGGCACTATGGC. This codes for CASGQGRHYG. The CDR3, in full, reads CASGQGRHYGYTF.

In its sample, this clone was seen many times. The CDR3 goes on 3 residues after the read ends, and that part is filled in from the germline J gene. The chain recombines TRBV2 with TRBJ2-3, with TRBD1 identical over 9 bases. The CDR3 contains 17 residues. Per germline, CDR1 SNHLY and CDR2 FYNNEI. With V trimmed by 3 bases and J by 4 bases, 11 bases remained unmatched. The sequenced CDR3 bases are TGTGCCAGCAGTGATAGCACGGACAGGGGCATGGCAGATACG. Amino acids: CASSDSTDRGMADT. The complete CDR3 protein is CASSDSTDRGMADTQYF.